Presented here are 17 T cell receptor beta chains from one specimen sequenced in a study of shared clonotypes between healthy human individuals. The data were produced by immunoSEQ multiplex PCR, yet TCRdb's version contains in-frame clones alone and is incomplete. The sample yields 110,000 or so clones, 68% seen once. Sequenced sample: memory CD8+ T cells sorted from blood. Sample subset: CD45RO+ cells pooled with CCR7-negative TemRA cells. These receptors came from a woman aged 25 to 39 in good health.

This chain links TRBV4-1 with TRBJ2-2, with TRBD2 as a possible D gene (6 bases). Looked up from germline, CDR1 is MGHRA and CDR2 is YSYEKL. The CDR3 has 17 residues. Trimming stripped 0 bases from V and 0 bases from J, with 11 bases between. The CDR3 bases are TGCGCCAGCAGCCAAGATATGGGACTGACGAACACCGGGGAGCTGTTTTTT. Protein sequence: CASSQDMGLTNTGELFF.

V usage is TRBV7-9 and J usage is TRBJ2-2; TRBD2 might be the D (6 bases). V was cut by 5 bases and J by 4 bases, with 14 bases left in between. The germline V gene encodes CDR1 SEHNR and CDR2 FQNEAQ (reference sequence). The CDR3 has 15 amino acids. The CDR3 reads CASSGRLGATGELFF. In DNA, the CDR3 is TGTGCCAGCAGCGGGAGACTAGGAGCCACCGGGGAGCTGTTTTTT.

V gene TRBV10-3 combines with J gene TRBJ2-7; D possibly corresponds to TRBD2 (5 bases). Germline assignment: CDR1 ENHRY and CDR2 SYGVKD. V was pared by 0 bases and J by 1 base, with 16 bases between. CDR3 length: 17 residues. The CDR3 DNA sequence: TGTGCCATCAGTGAGTCGACGTGGGGAGCCCTTTCCTACGAGCAGTACTTC. The encoded protein is CAISESTWGALSYEQYF.

The chain's CDR3 is CSVAGQGEYNEQFF. The DNA of the CDR3 is TGCAGCGTAGCCGGACAGGGGGAATACAATGAGCAGTTCTTC. The rearrangement joins TRBV29-1 to TRBJ2-1, with TRBD1 matching 10 bases. Germline V gives CDR1 SQVTM, CDR2 ANQGSEA. The junction had 6 bases not matched to a gene; V was cut back by 6 bases and J by 4 bases. The CDR3 is made up of 14 amino acids.

The chain couples TRBV7-8 to TRBJ2-1; D unresolved. V lost 1 base and J lost 7, with 8 bases in between. The CDR3 runs to 13 residues. The germline V gene has CDR1 SGHVS and CDR2 FQNEAQ. The CDR3 sequence: CASSLGRENEQFF. The CDR3 DNA reads as TGTGCCAGCAGCTTAGGGCGTGAGAATGAGCAGTTCTTC.

Turning to this clone: This may arise from a read error, as a much more abundant clone is one base away. The chain carries TRBV11-2 and TRBJ2-7, with D perhaps matching TRBD2 (6 bases). Germline V gene sequence: CDR1 SGHAT, CDR2 FQNNGV. Trimming removed 3 bases at V and 3 bases at J, with 6 bases between. This CDR3 region has 12 residues. The CDR3 region has the DNA TGTGCCAGCAGCTTCGGGGGCTACGAGCAGTACTTC. Translated, it gives CASSFGGYEQYF.

This sequence joins TRBV7-9 and TRBJ2-5; perhaps TRBD1 as D (6 bases). This CDR3 has 15 amino acids. With 5 bases removed from V and 5 bases from J, the gap between germline ends came to 18 bases. The germline V gene encodes CDR1 SEHNR and CDR2 FQNEAQ (reference sequence). The CDR3 is CASSKPGPQGETQYF. The CDR3 bases are TGTGCCAGCAGCAAACCGGGGCCGCAGGGGGAGACCCAGTACTTC.

The V and J genes are TRBV29-1 and TRBJ2-6; D might be TRBD1 (5 bases). The CDR3 totals 15 residues. Germline V lookup: CDR1 SQVTM, CDR2 ANQGSEA. V was clipped by 3 bases and J by 2 bases, with 11 bases between them. The CDR3 sequence is CSVEQGSTGANVLTF. CDR3 DNA sequence: TGCAGCGTTGAGCAGGGCTCCACTGGGGCCAACGTCCTGACTTTC.

The chain couples TRBV6-6 to TRBJ2-1; 9 bases line up with TRBD1. The V gene's germline CDR1 is MNHNY and CDR2 SVGAGI (reference sequence). This CDR3 has 15 amino acids. J was trimmed by 9 bases and V by 2 bases; bases with no gene match: 8. The CDR3 reads CASSYGQGYVGEQFF. The CDR3 DNA sequence: TGTGCCAGCAGTTACGGACAGGGGTATGTGGGTGAGCAGTTCTTC.

This clone was detected a few times. At one end the junction does not follow the germline gene, possibly because of a read error. The chain has TRBV29-1 and TRBJ2-7; unclear D gene. The CDR3 runs 16 residues. Germline assignment: CDR1 SQVTM and CDR2 ANQGSEA. The CDR3 nucleotides are TGCAGCGCTGAAATTGGCGAGTACGAAGCAGGTTACGAGCAGTACTTC. Amino acids: CSAEIGEYEAGYEQYF.

This clone was counted many times. J is TRBJ1-5 and V is TRBV6-1; TRBD1 aligns across 9 bases. The germline V gene has CDR1 MNHNS and CDR2 SASEGT. The CDR3 covers 15 residues. The J segment lost 6 bases and the V segment lost 3 bases, leaving 6 bases of the junction unmatched. CDR3 DNA sequence: TGTGCCAGCAGTGATGGGACAGGGACTGCTCAGCCCCAGCATTTT. The encoded protein is CASSDGTGTAQPQHF.

V usage is TRBV5-5 and J usage is TRBJ2-7; 14 bases line up with TRBD2. The length of the CDR3 is 16 residues. Germline V gene data show CDR1 as SGHKS and CDR2 as YYEKEE (reference sequence). The J segment lost 4 bases and the V segment lost 4 bases, leaving 7 bases of the junction unmatched. CDR3 DNA: TGTGCCAGCAGCCTTAAGGGACTAGCGGGAGAGTACGAGCAGTACTTC. Translation: CASSLKGLAGEYEQYF.

The genes are TRBV11-2 and TRBJ2-2, with D possibly TRBD1 on 6 matching bases. The V gene's germline CDR1 is SGHAT and CDR2 FQNNGV. Between the trimmed V and J ends, which lost 6 bases and 0 bases, there was a span of 11 bases. This CDR3 has 15 amino acids. CDR3 in amino acids: CASRRQEANTGELFF. The CDR3 DNA sequence: TGTGCCAGCAGACGACAGGAAGCGAACACCGGGGAGCTGTTTTTT.

This clone was seen more than once but under ten times. The chain joins TRBV27 to TRBJ1-5; 10 bases are a match to TRBD1. Germline V gene data show CDR1 as MNHEY and CDR2 as SMNVEV (reference sequence). With 7 bases clipped from V and 3 bases from J, the junction kept 12 bases outside the gene matches. The CDR3 is made up of 17 amino acids. The CDR3: CASMPVGTGEINQPQHF. CDR3 sequence (DNA): TGTGCCAGCATGCCAGTAGGGACAGGGGAGATCAATCAGCCCCAGCATTTT.

This sequence joins TRBV2 and TRBJ2-7; D possibly corresponds to TRBD1 (6 bases). The CDR3 totals 17 residues. Trimming stripped 1 base from V and 1 base from J, with 17 bases between. The germline V gene has CDR1 SNHLY and CDR2 FYNNEI. In DNA form, the CDR3 reads TGTGCCAGCAGTGAAGAGGACAGCCAAATATTTTCCTACGAGCAGTACTTC. Its translation is CASSEEDSQIFSYEQYF.

The chain employs TRBV2 and TRBJ2-7, with TRBD2 as a possible D gene (6 bases). Per the germline V gene, CDR1 is SNHLY and CDR2 is FYNNEI. V was clipped by 4 bases and J by 4 bases, with 14 bases between them. The CDR3 is 14 amino acids. CDR3 in amino acids: CASSGRGTAYEQYF. CDR3 nucleotide sequence: TGTGCCAGCAGTGGACGGGGGACTGCTTACGAGCAGTACTTC.

This chain links TRBV6-6 with TRBJ1-4; D unclear. V gave up 3 bases and J gave up 3 bases, with 8 bases separating them. CDR1 and CDR2 from the germline V gene are MNHNY and SVGAGI (reference sequence). The CDR3 is made up of 14 amino acids. As DNA, the CDR3 is TGTGCCAGCAGTTATACAGTATCTAATGAAAAACTGTTTTTT. It translates to CASSYTVSNEKLFF.